The source of this TCR beta chain is a study of long-term antiretroviral therapy in people with HIV. The assay used was immunoSEQ (version v3.0), run at survey level. Produced via immunoSEQ multiplex PCR; TCRdb's table is partial and in-frame only. The table lists 34,000 or so clones, 94% of them singletons, with 3.5% to 4.5% in the top ten. This sequence was found in a woman in her fifties or sixties with HIV. Sequenced here: unsorted PBMCs, sampled 5 to 5.5 years after starting antiretroviral therapy.

CDR3 nucleotide sequence: TGTGCCAGTAGTCCTATGGGCAATCAGCCCCAGCATTTT. The encoded protein is CASSPMGNQPQHF. The genes are TRBV19 and TRBJ1-5; no firm D call. The V and J ends lost 5 bases and 2 bases respectively, with 7 bases between them. Germline V lookup: CDR1 LNHDA, CDR2 SQIVND (reference sequence). CDR3 length equals 13 residues.